The T cell receptor beta chain described here comes from a study of blood T cells in healthy people across ages. A second roughly 7 to 12 cycle PCR used barcoded and J-beta primers. TCRdb reprocessed the 5' RACE reads via MiXCR and lists one record per CDR3 protein. This sample has approximately 800,000 distinct CDR3 sequences, with 46% found just once. This CDR3 is built from 15 residues. CDR1 and CDR2 from the germline V gene are KGHDR and SFDVKD. General study points: Diversity estimated from one million T cells was considered an underestimate.

This clonotype occurred a few times. What it binds is not known. This TCR came from a man older than 75 in good health. Sequencing was carried out using blood. The rearrangement uses TRBV24-1 and TRBJ2-1; a weak D match, TRBD2 (5 bases). The last part of the DNA fits TRBJ2-7 better; the J call may be wrong. The CDR3 DNA follows: TGTGCCACCAGGAAAGACGGGAATTCCTACAATGAGCAGTACTTC. It is translated as CATRKDGNSYNEQYF.